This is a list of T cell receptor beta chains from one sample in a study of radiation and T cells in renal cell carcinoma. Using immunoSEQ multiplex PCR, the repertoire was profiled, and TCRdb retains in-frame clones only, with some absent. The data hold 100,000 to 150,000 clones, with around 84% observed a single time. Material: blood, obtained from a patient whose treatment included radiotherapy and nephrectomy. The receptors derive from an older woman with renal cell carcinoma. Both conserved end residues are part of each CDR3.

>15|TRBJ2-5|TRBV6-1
CASTTSTSRGETQYF
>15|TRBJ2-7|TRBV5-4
CASSLRGANAYEQYF
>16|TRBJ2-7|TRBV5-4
CASSLGAGGSSYEQYF
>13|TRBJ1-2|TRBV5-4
CASSPGTGNRNTF
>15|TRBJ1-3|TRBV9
CASSVDMVSGNTIYF
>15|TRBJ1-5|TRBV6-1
CASSGATLSNQPQHF
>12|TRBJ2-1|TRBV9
CASSVADNEQFF
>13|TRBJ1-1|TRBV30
CAWSETGLIEAFF
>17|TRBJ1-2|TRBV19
CASRLRQGEWLGYGYTF
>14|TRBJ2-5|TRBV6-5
CASSYPGPQETQYF
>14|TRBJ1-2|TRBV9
CASSVGGQGYGYTF
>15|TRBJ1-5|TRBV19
CASSTSGMGNQPQHF
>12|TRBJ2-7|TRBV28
CASSPGGPEQYF
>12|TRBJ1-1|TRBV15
CATSLRGTEAFF
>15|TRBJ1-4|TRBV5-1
CASSLSGTRGEKLFF
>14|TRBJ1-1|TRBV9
CASSPKAGSAEAFF
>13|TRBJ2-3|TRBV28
CASRSGVTDTQYF
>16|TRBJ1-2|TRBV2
CASSETPGPADYGYTF
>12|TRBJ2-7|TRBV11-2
CASGKSVYEQYF
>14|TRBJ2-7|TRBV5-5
CASSLYGSEAEQYF
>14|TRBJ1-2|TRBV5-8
CASSFEGLNYGYTF
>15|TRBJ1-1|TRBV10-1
CASSESGAGGTEAFF
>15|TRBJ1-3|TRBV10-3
CAISDPTRSGNTIYF
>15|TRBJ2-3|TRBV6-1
CASSRTSGGTDTQYF
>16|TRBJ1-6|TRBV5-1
CASSPAGTPTHSPLHF
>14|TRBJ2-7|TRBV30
CAWGPSGNSYEQYF
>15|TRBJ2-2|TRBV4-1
CASSQGTLNTGELFF